A single sample is the source of the 28 T cell receptor beta chains below, sequenced in a study of blood T cells in healthy people across ages. Together with a sample-barcoded 5' primer, a J-beta primer mix was included in a second PCR lasting about 6 to 11 cycles. From the 5' RACE reads, TCRdb called clonotypes with MiXCR, one entry per CDR3 protein. The sample has under 850,000 distinct CDR3 sequences, around 36% seen once. What was sequenced was blood. The receptor source for this set is a man between 18 and 35 years old in good health.

The chain joins TRBV12-3 or TRBV12-4 to TRBJ1-1; TRBD1 is a possible D gene (5 bases). The ends were cut back, 2 bases at V and 6 bases at J, with 10 bases in the middle. The CDR3 runs to 13 residues. CDR3 nucleotides: TGTGCCAGCAGTTTATCCAGGGAAGCTGAAGCTTTCTTT. Protein: CASSLSREAEAFF.

The rearrangement uses TRBV2 and TRBJ1-5; 7 nucleotides align to TRBD1. Looked up from germline, CDR1 is SNHLY and CDR2 is FYNNEI. V trimming: 7 bases; J trimming: 4 bases; junction bases outside the gene matches: 4. The CDR3 contains 13 residues. The CDR3 is CASIRDRNQPQHF. In DNA form, the CDR3 reads TGTGCCAGCATTAGGGACAGAAATCAGCCCCAGCATTTT.

This clonotype was found a few times. This rearrangement joins TRBV29-1 to TRBJ2-7; D is undetermined. Germline V CDR1 and CDR2: SQVTM, ANQGSEA. The CDR3 covers 12 residues. V gave up 0 bases and J gave up 2 bases, with 5 bases separating them. The CDR3 is CSVEDRTYEQYF. CDR3 bases: TGCAGCGTTGAAGACCGAACCTACGAGCAGTACTTC.

V usage is TRBV20-1 and J usage is TRBJ2-5, with a tentative D call TRBD1 (5 bases). V dropped 3 bases and J dropped 6 bases, with 20 bases sitting between them. The germline gives CDR1 DFQATT, CDR2 SNEGSKA (reference sequence). The CDR3 contains 15 residues. In nucleotides, the CDR3 is TGCAGTGCTAGTCCGACGGACAAGGATCAAAAGACCCAGTACTTC. Translating it yields CSASPTDKDQKTQYF.

This clonotype has a handful of counts. The chain couples TRBV7-3 to TRBJ2-2; 7 nucleotides agree with TRBD1. The CDR3 is 15 amino acids. The J segment lost 5 bases and the V segment lost 8 bases, leaving 11 bases of the junction unmatched. CDR1 SGHTA and CDR2 FQGTGA come from the germline V gene. CDR3 protein: CASREGAGATGELFF. CDR3 nucleotides: TGTGCCAGCCGAGAGGGGGCAGGGGCTACCGGGGAGCTGTTTTTT.

This sequence joins TRBV20-1 and TRBJ1-5; D is perhaps TRBD1 (6 bases). The CDR3 runs 14 residues. V was pared by 6 bases and J by 4 bases, with 16 bases between. CDR1 DFQATT and CDR2 SNEGSKA come from the germline V gene (reference sequence). The CDR3 is CSAVARDKNQPQHF. The DNA of the CDR3 is TGCAGTGCCGTGGCCCGGGACAAGAATCAGCCCCAGCATTTT.

In this sample, this clonotype turned up many times. The chain uses TRBV7-9 and TRBJ2-3; D is uncertain. The CDR3 has 15 amino acids. Germline CDR1 is SEHNR and CDR2 is FQNEAQ (reference sequence). V lost 2 bases and J 0 bases, leaving 9 bases between the germline ends. Here the CDR3 DNA reads TGTGCCAGCAGCTTAAACCCTTTGAGCACAGATACGCAGTATTTT. Translating gives CASSLNPLSTDTQYF.

The chain employs TRBV29-1 and TRBJ1-1, with D possibly matching TRBD1 (5 bases). V lost 4 bases, J lost 2 bases, and 11 bases lay in between. The CDR3 totals 13 residues. The germline V gene has CDR1 SQVTM and CDR2 ANQGSEA. The CDR3 loop reads CSVVGLYNTEAFF. Written as DNA, the CDR3 is TGCAGCGTTGTGGGGCTCTACAACACTGAAGCTTTCTTT.

V is TRBV5-6 and J is TRBJ2-5, with D unclear. Gene TRBJ2-7 matches the end of the DNA better, so the J call may be wrong. Per the germline V gene, CDR1 is SGHDT and CDR2 is YYEEEE. The length of the CDR3 is 14 residues. The CDR3 coding sequence is TGTGCCAGCAGCTTGGGGTGGACGGTTGCCGAGCAGTACTTC. Its protein product is CASSLGWTVAEQYF.

This clonotype was seen more than once but under ten times. The chain is built from TRBV12-3 or TRBV12-4 and TRBJ2-3; D might be TRBD1 (6 bases). With 2 bases removed from V and 4 bases from J, the gap between germline ends came to 16 bases. This CDR3 has 16 amino acids. CDR3 sequence: CASSLRQTGRPDTQYF. The CDR3 DNA sequence: TGTGCCAGCAGTTTAAGGCAAACAGGGCGGCCAGATACGCAGTATTTT.

The J gene is TRBJ2-1, the V gene TRBV3-1; D not certain. Germline V gene data show CDR1 as LGHDT and CDR2 as YNNKEL (reference sequence). V lost 2 bases and J lost 8, with 16 bases in between. CDR3 length equals 15 residues. CDR3 amino acids: CASSQPAPSGDEQFF. CDR3 nucleotide sequence: TGTGCCAGCAGCCAACCTGCCCCGTCTGGGGATGAGCAGTTCTTC.

In its sample, this clonotype was seen a few times. Compared with germline, one end of the junction differs, possibly owing to a read error. V usage is TRBV10-3 and J usage is TRBJ2-7; possibly TRBD1 for D (6 bases). Germline values: CDR1 ENHRY, CDR2 SYGVKD. The CDR3 contains 18 residues. The CDR3 nucleotides read TGCGCCATCAGTGCCGAACAGGGTCGGGGCCTTCGTATCAATGAGCAGTACTTC. It yields the protein CAISAEQGRGLRINEQYF.

This clonotype was recorded only once. This chain connects TRBV6-5 to TRBJ1-2; TRBD1 matches 10 bases. CDR3 length: 13 residues. Germline-derived CDR1 and CDR2 are MNHEY and SVGAGI. V dropped 5 bases and J dropped 8; count of bases not matched to a gene: 5. CDR3 protein: CASSTTGGAGYTF. The CDR3, as DNA: TGTGCCAGCAGTACGACAGGGGGCGCGGGCTACACCTTC.

This clonotype has only a few counts. V is TRBV5-5 and J is TRBJ1-5; tentatively, D is TRBD1 (5 bases). In germline, CDR1 is SGHKS, CDR2 YYEKEE (reference sequence). V lost 3 bases, J lost 7 bases, and 11 bases lay in between. The CDR3 length is 13 residues. The CDR3 reads CASSYVDRQPQHF. Written as DNA, the CDR3 is TGTGCCAGCAGCTACGTAGACAGACAGCCCCAGCATTTT.

This clonotype was observed a handful of times. V and J are TRBV11-2 and TRBJ2-3, with D perhaps matching TRBD2 (6 bases). V was trimmed by 5 bases and J by 3 bases, leaving 15 bases between them. CDR1 is SGHAT and CDR2 is FQNNGV in the germline V gene. The CDR3 extends over 15 amino acids. The CDR3 reads CASSQSGWETDTQYF. The CDR3 DNA is TGTGCCAGCAGCCAGAGCGGGTGGGAGACAGATACGCAGTATTTT.

The chain links TRBV4-3 to TRBJ1-4, with D unclear. The germline CDR1 and CDR2 sequences are LGHNA and YSLEER. The CDR3 is 18 amino acids. The V end lost 0 bases, the J end lost 0 bases, and 14 bases lay between the germline ends. CDR3: CASSQDPLTDATNEKLFF. CDR3 DNA: TGCGCCAGCAGCCAAGACCCTCTAACAGATGCAACTAATGAAAAACTGTTTTTT.

The V and J genes are TRBV7-2 and TRBJ1-1, with D possibly TRBD1 on 5 matching bases. The CDR3 consists of 13 residues. The ends were cut back, 1 base at V and 10 bases at J, with 13 bases in the middle. The V gene's germline CDR1 is SGHTA and CDR2 FQGNSA. The CDR3 here is CASSLGGGRGAFF. Written as DNA, the CDR3 is TGTGCCAGCAGCTTAGGGGGGGGTCGGGGAGCTTTCTTT.

The V gene is TRBV5-6, the J gene TRBJ2-2, with D unresolved. Germline lookup yields CDR1 SGHDT and CDR2 YYEEEE. V was pared by 0 bases and J by 3 bases, with 6 bases between. The CDR3 is 14 residues long. The CDR3 nucleotides read TGTGCCAGCAGCTTGGACTGGGACACCGGGGAGCTGTTTTTT. Protein: CASSLDWDTGELFF.

The rearrangement uses TRBV7-2 and TRBJ1-1; the D is unclear. The CDR3 totals 15 residues. V gave up 5 bases and J gave up 5 bases, with 18 bases separating them. CDR1 and CDR2 (germline): SGHTA, FQGNSA. CDR3 nucleotides: TGTGCCAGCAGCATCTTCCCGGGCCTGGGAACTGAAGCTTTCTTT. Encoded protein: CASSIFPGLGTEAFF.

The rearrangement joins TRBV5-1 to TRBJ1-1; 8 bases are a match to TRBD1. Germline loops: CDR1 SGHRS, CDR2 YFSETQ. Trimming at V came to 4 bases and at J to 4 bases, leaving 9 bases not matched to a gene. This CDR3 contains 15 residues. For the CDR3, the DNA is TGCGCCAGCAGCCCTGACAGGGGATCAGTCACTGAAGCTTTCTTT. This encodes CASSPDRGSVTEAFF.

A few counts support this clonotype. The V and J genes are TRBV12-3 or TRBV12-4 and TRBJ2-1; 9 nucleotides match TRBD2. TRBJ2-7 matches the DNA end more closely, so the J call is doubtful. This CDR3 spans 17 amino acids. Here the CDR3 DNA reads TGTGCCAGCAGCCCTAGCGGGGAGGGTTCCTCCTACAATGAGCAGTACTTC. Encoded protein: CASSPSGEGSSYNEQYF.

The chain couples TRBV2 to TRBJ2-5; 9 bases are shared with TRBD1. Germline V CDR1 and CDR2: SNHLY, FYNNEI. This CDR3 spans 14 amino acids. The V segment lost 7 bases and the J segment 1 base; nucleotides outside the gene matches: 4. In DNA form, the CDR3 reads TGTGCCAGCAAGGACAGGGGAATCCAAGAGACCCAGTACTTC. Translated: CASKDRGIQETQYF.

The gene calls are TRBV7-8 and TRBJ2-1, with 7 bases matching TRBD1. The J call may be incorrect, as the DNA end agrees better with TRBJ2-7. The CDR3 runs 17 residues. Germline V lookup: CDR1 SGHVS, CDR2 FQNEAQ. The CDR3 DNA reads as TGTGCCAGCAGCCTCCCCAACTACGGACAGGTCAGCGATGAGCAGTACTTC. Protein product: CASSLPNYGQVSDEQYF.

This clonotype occurred many times. V and J are TRBV7-9 and TRBJ2-3; no reliable D call. Looked up from germline, CDR1 is SEHNR and CDR2 is FQNEAQ (reference sequence). The CDR3 contains 16 residues. With 7 bases removed from V and 1 base from J, the gap between germline ends came to 18 bases. This chain's CDR3 is CASTLGTYPGTDTQYF. CDR3 DNA: TGTGCCAGCACCCTCGGAACCTATCCGGGCACAGATACGCAGTATTTT.

The CDR3 nucleotides are TGTGCCAGCAGCCAAGATGGGACCTCCGGGACTGAAGCTTTCTTT. The encoded protein is CASSQDGTSGTEAFF. The chain couples TRBV3-1 to TRBJ1-1; TRBD1 might be the D (5 bases). The CDR3 totals 15 residues. V lost 0 bases to trimming and J lost 5 bases, with 13 bases between them. Germline V lookup: CDR1 LGHDT, CDR2 YNNKEL (reference sequence).

The V gene is TRBV9, the J gene TRBJ2-7, with TRBD1 as a possible D gene (6 bases). Germline CDR1 and CDR2: SGDLS and YYNGEE. Trimming took 3 bases from V and 1 from J, leaving 11 bases between them. CDR3 length equals 14 residues. The CDR3 loop is CASSADGQSYEQYF. The CDR3, as DNA: TGTGCCAGCAGCGCTGACGGACAGTCCTACGAGCAGTACTTC.

This clonotype was picked up a small number of times. The chain links TRBV12-3 or TRBV12-4 to TRBJ1-1, with D possibly matching TRBD1 (6 bases). V lost 2 bases and J lost 5, with 18 bases in between. The CDR3 extends over 16 amino acids. DNA of the CDR3: TGTGCCAGCAGTTTAATCGGGGGCACGAGGCGGACTGAAGCTTTCTTT. Translation gives CASSLIGGTRRTEAFF.

The table lists this clonotype with a few counts. The gene calls are TRBV28 and TRBJ2-1; D could derive from TRBD1 or TRBD2 (5 bases each). The germline V gene encodes CDR1 MDHEN and CDR2 SYDVKM. V lost 4 bases, J lost 4 bases, and 11 bases lay in between. CDR3 length: 14 amino acids. DNA of the CDR3: TGTGCCAGCAGTTCCATGGGGGAATACAATGAGCAGTTCTTC. Its protein is CASSSMGEYNEQFF.